The sequence of this TCR beta chain was determined in a study of OX40 agonist ivuxolimab in advanced cancers. Study-level points and caveats: Several nonresponders also turned out to have low normalized T-cell clonal expansion. Averaged across samples, CD8+ T cells carried more expanded clones than CD4+ did.

Method: immunoSEQ multiplex PCR; TCRdb's copy keeps in-frame clones and lacks some. The sample has 70,000 to 95,000 clones, about 85% seen once. The CDR3 spans 15 residues. CDR1 is SGHVS, CDR2 FQNEAQ, per germline. V gave up 3 bases and J gave up 7 bases; unmatched junction bases: 0. Peripheral blood came from all dose cohorts at three timepoints. To note about this clone: As yet, its antigen is unknown.

J is TRBJ2-1 and V is TRBV7-8, with TRBD2 identical over 16 bases. The sample here was CD4+ or CD8+ T cells sorted from blood, taken in a trial of the OX40 agonist ivuxolimab. The clonotype comes from an adult with an advanced solid tumor such as melanoma, head and neck, liver or kidney cancer. The CDR3 loop reads CASSLGLAGGNEQFF. CDR3 sequence (DNA): TGTGCCAGCAGCTTGGGACTAGCGGGGGGGAATGAGCAGTTCTTC.